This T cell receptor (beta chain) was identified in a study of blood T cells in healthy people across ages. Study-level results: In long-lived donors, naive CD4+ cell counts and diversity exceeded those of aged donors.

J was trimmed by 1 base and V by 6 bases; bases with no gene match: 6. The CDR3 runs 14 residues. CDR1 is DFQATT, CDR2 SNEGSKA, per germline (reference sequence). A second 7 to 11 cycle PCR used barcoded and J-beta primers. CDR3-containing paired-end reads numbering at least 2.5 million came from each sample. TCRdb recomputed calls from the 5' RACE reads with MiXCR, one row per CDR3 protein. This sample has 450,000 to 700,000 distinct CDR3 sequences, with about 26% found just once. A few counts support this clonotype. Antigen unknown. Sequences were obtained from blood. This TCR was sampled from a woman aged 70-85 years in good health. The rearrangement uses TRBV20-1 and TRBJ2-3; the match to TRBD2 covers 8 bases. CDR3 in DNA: TGCAGTGCCGTAGGACTAGCCGGCACAGATACGCAGTATTTT. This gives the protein CSAVGLAGTDTQYF.